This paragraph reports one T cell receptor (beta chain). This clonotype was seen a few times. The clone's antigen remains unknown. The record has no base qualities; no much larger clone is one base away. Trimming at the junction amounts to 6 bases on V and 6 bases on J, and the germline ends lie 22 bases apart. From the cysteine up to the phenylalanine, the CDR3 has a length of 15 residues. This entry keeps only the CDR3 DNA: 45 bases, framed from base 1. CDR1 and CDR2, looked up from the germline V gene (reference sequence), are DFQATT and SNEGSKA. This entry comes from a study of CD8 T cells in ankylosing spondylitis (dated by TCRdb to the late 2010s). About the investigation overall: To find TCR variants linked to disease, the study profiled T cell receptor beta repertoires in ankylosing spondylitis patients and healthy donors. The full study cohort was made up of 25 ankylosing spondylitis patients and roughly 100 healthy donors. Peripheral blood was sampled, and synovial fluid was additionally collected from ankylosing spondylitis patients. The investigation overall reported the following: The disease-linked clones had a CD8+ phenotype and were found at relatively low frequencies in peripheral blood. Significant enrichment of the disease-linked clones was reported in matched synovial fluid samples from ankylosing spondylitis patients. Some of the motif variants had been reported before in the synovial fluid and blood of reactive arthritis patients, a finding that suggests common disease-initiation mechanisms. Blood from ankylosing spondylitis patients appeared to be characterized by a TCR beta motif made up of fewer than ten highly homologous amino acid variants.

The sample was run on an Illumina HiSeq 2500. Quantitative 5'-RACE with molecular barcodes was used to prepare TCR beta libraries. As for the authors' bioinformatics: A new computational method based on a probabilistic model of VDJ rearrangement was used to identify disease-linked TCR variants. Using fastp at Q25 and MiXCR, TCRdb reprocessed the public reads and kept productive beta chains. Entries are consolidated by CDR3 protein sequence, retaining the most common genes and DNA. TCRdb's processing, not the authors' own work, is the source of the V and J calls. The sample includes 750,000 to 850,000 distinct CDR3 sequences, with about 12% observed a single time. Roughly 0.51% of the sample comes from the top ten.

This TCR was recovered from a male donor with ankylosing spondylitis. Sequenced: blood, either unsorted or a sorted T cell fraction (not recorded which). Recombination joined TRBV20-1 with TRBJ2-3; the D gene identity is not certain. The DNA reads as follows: TGCAGTGCCGTACCCCCGCGGTTAGCATGGGATACGCAGTATTTT. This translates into CSAVPPRLAWDTQYF.